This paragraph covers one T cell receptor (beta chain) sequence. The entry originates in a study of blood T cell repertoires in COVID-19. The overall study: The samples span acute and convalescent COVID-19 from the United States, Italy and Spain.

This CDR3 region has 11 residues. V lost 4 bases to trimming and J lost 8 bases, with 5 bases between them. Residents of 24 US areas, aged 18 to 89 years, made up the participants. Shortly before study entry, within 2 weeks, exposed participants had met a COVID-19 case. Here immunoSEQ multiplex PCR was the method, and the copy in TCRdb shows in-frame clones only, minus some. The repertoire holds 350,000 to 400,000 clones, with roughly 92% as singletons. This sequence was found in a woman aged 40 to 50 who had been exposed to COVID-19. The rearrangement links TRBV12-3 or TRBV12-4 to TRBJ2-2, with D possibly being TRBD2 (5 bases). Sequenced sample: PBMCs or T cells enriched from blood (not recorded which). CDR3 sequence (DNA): TGTGCCAGCAGTTGGAGGGGGGAGCTGTTTTTT. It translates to CASSWRGELFF.